Below are 9 T cell receptor beta chains sequenced from a single sample in a study of CD8 T cells in Susac syndrome. The authors reverse transcribed about 0.45 to 1 ug RNA with random hexamers. TCRdb passed the immunoSEQ multiplex PCR reads through MiXCR, listing each CDR3 protein once. The table lists 110,000 or so distinct CDR3 sequences, around 92% of them singletons, with approximately 0.13% in the top ten. The specimen was CD8+ T cells from PBMCs. These receptors were taken from a human donor in good health.

This clonotype was recorded only once. This chain joins TRBV7-2 and TRBJ2-3, with D perhaps matching TRBD1 (5 bases). Germline CDR1 reads SGHTA; CDR2 reads FQGNSA. This CDR3 has 15 amino acids. V lost 3 bases and J 2 bases, leaving 12 bases between the germline ends. CDR3 in amino acids: CASSFSDSPTDTQYF. The CDR3 coding sequence is TGTGCCAGCAGCTTTTCCGACAGCCCCACAGATACGCAGTATTTT.

The rearrangement links TRBV6-6 to TRBJ1-6; 7 nucleotides match TRBD1. The V gene end was trimmed by 8 bases and the J gene end by 5 bases; junction bases not matched to a gene: 6. Germline V lookup: CDR1 MNHNY, CDR2 SVGAGI (reference sequence). This CDR3 region has 14 residues. CDR3 residues: CASGQGQNNSPLHF. The CDR3 DNA sequence: TGTGCCAGCGGCCAGGGACAGAATAATTCACCCCTCCACTTT.

J is TRBJ2-1 and V is TRBV3-1; 7 nucleotides line up with TRBD1. Trimming removed 6 bases from V and 1 base from J; junction bases left unmatched: 18. From germline, CDR1 is LGHDT and CDR2 YNNKEL (reference sequence). This CDR3 comprises 19 residues. The CDR3 bases are TGTGCCAGCAGTCCTACCTTTCGTCTCGGGACAGCTTCCTACAATGAGCAGTTCTTC. Its protein product is CASSPTFRLGTASYNEQFF.

This rearrangement joins TRBV5-1 to TRBJ2-5; a possible D gene is TRBD1 (5 bases). V was trimmed by 2 bases and J by 3 bases, leaving 8 bases between them. Germline assignment: CDR1 SGHRS and CDR2 YFSETQ. The CDR3 is made up of 13 amino acids. The CDR3 DNA is TGCGCCAGCAGCTTTGAAGGGGAAGAGACCCAGTACTTC. It is translated as CASSFEGEETQYF.

V usage is TRBV7-8 and J usage is TRBJ2-7; TRBD1 matches 9 bases. The CDR3 spans 14 residues. V was clipped by 1 base and J by 3 bases; unmatched bases: 1. The germline V gene has CDR1 SGHVS and CDR2 FQNEAQ. The CDR3 bases are TGTGCCAGCAGCTTAGGGGACAGGGTCTACGAGCAGTACTTC. This gives the protein CASSLGDRVYEQYF.

The chain is built from TRBV14 and TRBJ2-7; 11 bases are shared with TRBD2. Germline values: CDR1 SGHDN, CDR2 FVKESK. There are 17 residues in the CDR3. V trimming: 4 bases; J trimming: 1 base; junction bases outside the gene matches: 9. CDR3 nucleotides: TGTGCCAGCAGCCCCCTAGGACTAGCGGGCGCATCCTACGAGCAGTACTTC. Amino acid sequence: CASSPLGLAGASYEQYF.

The V gene is TRBV7-3, the J gene TRBJ2-6; 7 bases map to TRBD1. The CDR3 contains 16 residues. The germline CDR1 and CDR2 sequences are SGHTA and FQGTGA. V was clipped by 7 bases and J by 1 base; unmatched bases: 7. In DNA, the CDR3 is TGTGCCAGCACCGGACAGGTCTTGTCTGGGGCCAACGTCCTGACTTTC. Protein product: CASTGQVLSGANVLTF.

This chain's CDR3 is CASSARQANGYTF. The CDR3 region has the DNA TGTGCCAGTAGTGCCCGACAAGCCAACGGCTACACCTTC. The chain employs TRBV19 and TRBJ1-2; D is unresolved. Germline CDR1 and CDR2: LNHDA and SQIVND (reference sequence). The CDR3 is 13 amino acids. Trimming took off 5 bases at V and 8 bases at J, with 15 bases between the two ends.

This chain joins TRBV7-9 and TRBJ2-3; 7 nucleotides line up with TRBD2. The CDR3 extends over 15 amino acids. Germline V CDR1 and CDR2: SEHNR, FQNEAQ (reference sequence). V gave up 4 bases and J gave up 2 bases; unmatched junction bases: 6. The CDR3 here is CASSSPGLNTDTQYF. Here the CDR3 DNA reads TGTGCCAGCAGCTCACCGGGACTAAACACAGATACGCAGTATTTT.